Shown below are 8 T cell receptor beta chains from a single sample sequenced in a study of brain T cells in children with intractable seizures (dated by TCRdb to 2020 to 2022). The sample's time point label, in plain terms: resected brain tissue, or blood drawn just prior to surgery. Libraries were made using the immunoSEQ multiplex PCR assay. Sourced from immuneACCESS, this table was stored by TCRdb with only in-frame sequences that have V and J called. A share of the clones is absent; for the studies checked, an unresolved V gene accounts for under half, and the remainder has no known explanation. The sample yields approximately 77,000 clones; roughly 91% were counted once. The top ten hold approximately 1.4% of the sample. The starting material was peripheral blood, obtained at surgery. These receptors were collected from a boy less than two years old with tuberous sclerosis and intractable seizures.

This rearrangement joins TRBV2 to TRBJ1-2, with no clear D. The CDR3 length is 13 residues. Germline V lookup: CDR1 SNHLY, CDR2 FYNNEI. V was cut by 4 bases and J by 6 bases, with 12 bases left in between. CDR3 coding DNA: TGTGCCAGCAGTGGTCAAGAAATCGATGGCTACACCTTC. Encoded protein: CASSGQEIDGYTF.

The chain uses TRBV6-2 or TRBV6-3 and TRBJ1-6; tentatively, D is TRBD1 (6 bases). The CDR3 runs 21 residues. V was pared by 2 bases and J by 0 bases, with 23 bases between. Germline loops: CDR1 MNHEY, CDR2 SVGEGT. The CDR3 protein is CASSYRSRDTSASSYNSPLHF. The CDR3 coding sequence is TGTGCCAGCAGTTACAGAAGCCGGGACACTTCGGCTAGCTCCTATAATTCACCCCTCCACTTT.

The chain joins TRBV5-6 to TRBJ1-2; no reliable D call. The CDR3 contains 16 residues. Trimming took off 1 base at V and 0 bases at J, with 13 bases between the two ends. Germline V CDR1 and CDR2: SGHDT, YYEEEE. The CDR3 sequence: CASSLSSGLSNYGYTF. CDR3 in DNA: TGTGCCAGCAGCTTGAGCAGCGGCCTATCTAACTATGGCTACACCTTC.

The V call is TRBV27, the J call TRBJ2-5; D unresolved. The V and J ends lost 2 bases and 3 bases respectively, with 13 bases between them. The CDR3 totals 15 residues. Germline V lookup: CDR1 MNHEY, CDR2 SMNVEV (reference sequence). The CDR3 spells CASSLIGAFKETQYF. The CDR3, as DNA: TGTGCCAGCAGTTTAATCGGAGCGTTTAAAGAGACCCAGTACTTC.

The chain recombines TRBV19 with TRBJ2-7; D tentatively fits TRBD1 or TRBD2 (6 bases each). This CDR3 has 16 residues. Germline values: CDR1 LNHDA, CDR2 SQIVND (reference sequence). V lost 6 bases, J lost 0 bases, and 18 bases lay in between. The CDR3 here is CASRTSGGGSSYEQYF. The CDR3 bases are TGTGCCAGTAGGACCAGCGGAGGGGGGAGCTCCTACGAGCAGTACTTC. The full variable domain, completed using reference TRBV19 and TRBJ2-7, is DGGITQSPKYLFRKEGQNVTLSCEQNLNHDAMYWYRQDPGQGLRLIYYSQIVNDFQKGDIAEGYSVSREKKESFPLTVTSAQKNPTAFYLCASRTSGGGSSYEQYFGPGTRLTVT.

DNA for the CDR3: TGTGCCAGCAGCCGAGCCCGGGCCCACACCGGGGAGCTGTTTTTT. It yields the protein CASSRARAHTGELFF. The genes are TRBV7-3 and TRBJ2-2; D remains ambiguous. This CDR3 has 15 amino acids. Germline V CDR1 and CDR2: SGHTA, FQGTGA. The V and J ends lost 5 bases and 3 bases respectively, with 13 bases between them.

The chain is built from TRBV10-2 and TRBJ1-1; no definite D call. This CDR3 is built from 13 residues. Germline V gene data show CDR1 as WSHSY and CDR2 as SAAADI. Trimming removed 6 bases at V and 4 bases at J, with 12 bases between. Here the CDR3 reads CASSAGWGTEAFF. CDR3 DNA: TGCGCCAGCAGCGCGGGGTGGGGCACTGAAGCTTTCTTT.

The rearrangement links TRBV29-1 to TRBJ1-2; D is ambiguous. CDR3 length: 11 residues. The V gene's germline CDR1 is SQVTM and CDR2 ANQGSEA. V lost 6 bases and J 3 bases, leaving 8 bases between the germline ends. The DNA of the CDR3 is TGCAGCGTCGGAGAGGACTATGGCTACACCTTC. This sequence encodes CSVGEDYGYTF.